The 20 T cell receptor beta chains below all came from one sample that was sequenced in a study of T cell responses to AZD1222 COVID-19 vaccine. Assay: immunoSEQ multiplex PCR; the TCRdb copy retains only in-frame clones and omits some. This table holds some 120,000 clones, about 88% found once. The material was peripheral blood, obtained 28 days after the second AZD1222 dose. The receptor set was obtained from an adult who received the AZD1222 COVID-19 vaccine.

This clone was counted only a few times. The CDR3 DNA is TGTGCCAGTAGTATAGACCTCAGGGTACTTAGCAATCAGCCCCAGCATTTT. Protein: CASSIDLRVLSNQPQHF. V and J are TRBV19 and TRBJ1-5, with a possible D match to TRBD1 (5 bases). The germline gives CDR1 LNHDA, CDR2 SQIVND (reference sequence). This CDR3 comprises 17 residues. The V end was cut by 0 bases, the J end by 0 bases, with 12 bases between.

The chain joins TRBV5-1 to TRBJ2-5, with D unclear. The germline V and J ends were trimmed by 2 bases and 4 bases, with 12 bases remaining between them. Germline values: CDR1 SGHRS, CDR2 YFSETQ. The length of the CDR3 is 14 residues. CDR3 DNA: TGCGCCAGCAGCTTTTCTAGTTCAACAGAGACCCAGTACTTC. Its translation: CASSFSSSTETQYF.

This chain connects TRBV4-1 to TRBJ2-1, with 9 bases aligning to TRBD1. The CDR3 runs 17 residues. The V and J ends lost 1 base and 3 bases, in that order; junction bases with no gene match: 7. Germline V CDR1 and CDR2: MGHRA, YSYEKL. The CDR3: CASSQGPTGGFYNEQFF. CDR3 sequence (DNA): TGCGCCAGCAGCCAAGGGCCGACAGGGGGTTTCTACAATGAGCAGTTCTTC.

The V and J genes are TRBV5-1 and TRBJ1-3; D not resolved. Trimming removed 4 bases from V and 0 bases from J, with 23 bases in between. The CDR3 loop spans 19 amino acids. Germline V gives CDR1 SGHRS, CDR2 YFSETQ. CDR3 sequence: CASSPATLAPGYSGNTIYF. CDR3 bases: TGCGCCAGCAGCCCCGCCACGTTGGCACCTGGCTACTCTGGAAACACCATATATTTT.

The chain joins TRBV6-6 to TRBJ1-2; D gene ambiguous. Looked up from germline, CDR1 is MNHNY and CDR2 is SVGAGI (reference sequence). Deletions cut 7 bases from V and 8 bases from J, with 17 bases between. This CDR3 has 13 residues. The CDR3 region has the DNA TGTGCCAGCAACCCTATTCAGGCTGAGGGCTACACCTTC. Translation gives CASNPIQAEGYTF.

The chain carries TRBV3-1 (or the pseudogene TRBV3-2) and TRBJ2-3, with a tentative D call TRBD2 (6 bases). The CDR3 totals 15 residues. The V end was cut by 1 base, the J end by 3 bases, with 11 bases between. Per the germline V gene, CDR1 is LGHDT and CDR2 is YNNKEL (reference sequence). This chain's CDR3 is CASSQVAGLTDTQYF. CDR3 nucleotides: TGTGCCAGCAGCCAAGTTGCGGGGCTTACAGATACGCAGTATTTT.

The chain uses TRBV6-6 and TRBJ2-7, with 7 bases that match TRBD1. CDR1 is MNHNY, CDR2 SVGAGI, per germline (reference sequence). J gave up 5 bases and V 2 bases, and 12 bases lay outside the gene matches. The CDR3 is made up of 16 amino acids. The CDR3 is CASSYGGRGPLHEQYF. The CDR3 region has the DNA TGTGCCAGCAGTTACGGGGGTAGGGGGCCTCTACACGAGCAGTACTTC.

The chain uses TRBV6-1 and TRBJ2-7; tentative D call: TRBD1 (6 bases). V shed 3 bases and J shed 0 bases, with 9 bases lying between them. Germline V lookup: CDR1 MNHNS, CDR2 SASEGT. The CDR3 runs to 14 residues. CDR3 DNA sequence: TGTGCCAGCAGTGAGGGACAAAGCTCCTACGAGCAGTACTTC. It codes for CASSEGQSSYEQYF.

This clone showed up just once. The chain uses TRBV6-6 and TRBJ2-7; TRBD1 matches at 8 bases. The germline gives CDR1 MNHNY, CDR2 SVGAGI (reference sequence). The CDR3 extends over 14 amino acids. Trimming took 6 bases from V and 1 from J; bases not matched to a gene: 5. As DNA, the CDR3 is TGTGCCAGCAGCCCGGACAGGGCTTCCTACGAGCAGTACTTC. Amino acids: CASSPDRASYEQYF.

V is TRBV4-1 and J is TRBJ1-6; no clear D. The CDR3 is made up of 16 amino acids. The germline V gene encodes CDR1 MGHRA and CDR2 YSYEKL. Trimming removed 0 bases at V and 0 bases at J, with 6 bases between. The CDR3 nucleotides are TGCGCCAGCAGCCAAGACAGGAGCTCCTATAATTCACCCCTCCACTTT. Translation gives CASSQDRSSYNSPLHF.

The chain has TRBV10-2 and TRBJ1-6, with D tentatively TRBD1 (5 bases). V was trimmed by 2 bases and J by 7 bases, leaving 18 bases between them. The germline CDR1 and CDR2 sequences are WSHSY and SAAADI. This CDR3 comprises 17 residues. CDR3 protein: CASSELPPGPTNSPLHF. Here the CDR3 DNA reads TGCGCCAGCAGTGAGCTACCTCCGGGACCAACGAATTCACCCCTCCACTTT.

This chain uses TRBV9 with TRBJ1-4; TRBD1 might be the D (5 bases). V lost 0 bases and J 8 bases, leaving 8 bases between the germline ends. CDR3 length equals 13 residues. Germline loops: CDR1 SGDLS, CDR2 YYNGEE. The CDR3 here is CASSVGAGEKLFF. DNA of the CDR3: TGTGCCAGCAGCGTAGGGGCAGGGGAAAAACTGTTTTTT.

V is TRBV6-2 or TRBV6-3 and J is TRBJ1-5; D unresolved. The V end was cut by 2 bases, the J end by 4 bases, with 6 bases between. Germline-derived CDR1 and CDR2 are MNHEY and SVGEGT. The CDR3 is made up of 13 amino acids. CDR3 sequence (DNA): TGTGCCAGCAGTTACCTGTCAAATCAGCCCCAGCATTTT. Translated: CASSYLSNQPQHF.

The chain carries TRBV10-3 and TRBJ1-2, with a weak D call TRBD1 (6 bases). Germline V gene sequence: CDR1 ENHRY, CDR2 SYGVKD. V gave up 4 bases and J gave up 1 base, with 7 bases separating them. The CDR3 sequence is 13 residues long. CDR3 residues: CAISGGGNYGYTF. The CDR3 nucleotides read TGTGCCATCAGTGGAGGGGGTAACTATGGCTACACCTTC.

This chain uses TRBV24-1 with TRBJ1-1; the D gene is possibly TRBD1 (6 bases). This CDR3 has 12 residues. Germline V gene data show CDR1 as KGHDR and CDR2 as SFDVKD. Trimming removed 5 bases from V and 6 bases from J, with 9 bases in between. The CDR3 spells CATSGEGAEAFF. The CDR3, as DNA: TGTGCCACCAGTGGGGAGGGGGCTGAAGCTTTCTTT.

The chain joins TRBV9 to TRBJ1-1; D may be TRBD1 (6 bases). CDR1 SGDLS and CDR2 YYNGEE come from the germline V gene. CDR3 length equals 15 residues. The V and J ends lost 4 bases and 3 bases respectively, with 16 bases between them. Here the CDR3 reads CASSPGAGEYTEAFF. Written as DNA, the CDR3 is TGTGCCAGCAGCCCCGGTGCAGGGGAGTACACTGAAGCTTTCTTT.

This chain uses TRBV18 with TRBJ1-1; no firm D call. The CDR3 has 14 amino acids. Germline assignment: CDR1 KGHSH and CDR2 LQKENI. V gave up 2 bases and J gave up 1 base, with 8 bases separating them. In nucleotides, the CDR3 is TGTGCCAGCTCACCAAGGACGACGAACACTGAAGCTTTCTTT. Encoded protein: CASSPRTTNTEAFF.

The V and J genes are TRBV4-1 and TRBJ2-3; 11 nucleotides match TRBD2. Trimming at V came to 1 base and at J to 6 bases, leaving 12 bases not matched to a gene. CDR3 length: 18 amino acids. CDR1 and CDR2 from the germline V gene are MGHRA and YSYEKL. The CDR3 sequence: CASSQGLAGGTTMDTQYF. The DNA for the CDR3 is TGCGCCAGCAGCCAAGGGCTAGCGGGGGGTACCACAATGGATACGCAGTATTTT.

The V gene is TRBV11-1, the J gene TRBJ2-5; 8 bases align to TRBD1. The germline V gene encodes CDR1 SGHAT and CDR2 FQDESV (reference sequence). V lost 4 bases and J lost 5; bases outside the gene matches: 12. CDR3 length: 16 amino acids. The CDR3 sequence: CASSYRRTGFRETQYF. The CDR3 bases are TGTGCCAGCAGCTACCGACGGACAGGGTTTAGGGAGACCCAGTACTTC.

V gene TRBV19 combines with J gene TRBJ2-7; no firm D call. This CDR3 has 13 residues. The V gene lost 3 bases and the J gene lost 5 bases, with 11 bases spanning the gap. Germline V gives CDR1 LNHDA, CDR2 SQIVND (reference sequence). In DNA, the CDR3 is TGTGCCAGTAGTATCTCAGGCGATCACGAGCAGTACTTC. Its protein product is CASSISGDHEQYF.